Listed below are T cell receptor beta chains from one sample, sequenced in a study of blood T cell repertoires in COVID-19. The repertoire was sequenced with immunoSEQ multiplex PCR; TCRdb's copy has only in-frame clones and lacks some. The sample carries approximately 180,000 clones, roughly 82% recorded once. Sequencing was performed on peripheral blood. These receptor sequences come from a woman between 65 and 79 years old with acute or convalescent COVID-19. CDR3s include the opening cysteine and the closing phenylalanine or tryptophan. A D gene is named only where the DNA matches it firmly. Some rows mark clone size as missing; the rest say once, few, many or name a class of expanded clone.

abundance,v_gene,j_gene,d_gene,CDR3nt,CDR3aa
NA,TRBV5-4,TRBJ2-5,NA,TGTGCCAGCAGCTTGGGGGGAGGACAGACCCAGTACTTC,CASSLGGGQTQYF
NA,TRBV4-1,TRBJ1-2,NA,TGCGCCAGCAGCCAAGGTATCAGGGCGAACTATGGCTACACCTTC,CASSQGIRANYGYTF
NA,TRBV6-5,TRBJ1-5,NA,TGTGCCAGCCAAGAGGGTCGTAGGATCAATCAGCCCCAGCATTTT,CASQEGRRINQPQHF
NA,TRBV5-1,TRBJ2-3,TRBD1,TGCGCCAGCAGCTTGGCAGGGACAGGGAGCGATACGCAGTATTTT,CASSLAGTGSDTQYF
NA,TRBV3-1/TRBV3-2,TRBJ2-3,TRBD2,TGTGCCAGCAGCCATGAGACTAGCCCAGATACGCAGTATTTT,CASSHETSPDTQYF
NA,TRBV19,TRBJ1-5,NA,TGTGCCAGTAGTCGCCGACAGGAGAGCAATCAGCCCCAGCATTTT,CASSRRQESNQPQHF
NA,TRBV6-5,TRBJ1-1,TRBD1,TGTGCCAGCAGTTACTCGGACAGGGTGGGGACTGAAGCTTTCTTT,CASSYSDRVGTEAFF
NA,TRBV7-8,TRBJ2-7,NA,TGTGCCAGCAGCCCTACAAAGCGTTCCTCCTACGAGCAGTACTTC,CASSPTKRSSYEQYF
NA,TRBV27,TRBJ2-7,TRBD2,TGTGCCAGCAGCCGGGGACTAGCGATTCCCTACGAGCAGTACTTC,CASSRGLAIPYEQYF
NA,TRBV28,TRBJ2-3,NA,TGTGCCAGCAGTACCGGGGGTTCTCTCACAGATACGCAGTATTTT,CASSTGGSLTDTQYF
NA,TRBV18,TRBJ2-2,NA,TGTGCCAGCTCACGGGAACAGGGTTCGAACACCGGGGAGCTGTTTTTT,CASSREQGSNTGELFF
NA,TRBV19,TRBJ2-7,NA,TGTGCCAGTAGTATTGACGGGGGTGCAGGGGGAAACGAGCAGTACTTC,CASSIDGGAGGNEQYF
NA,TRBV28,TRBJ1-2,NA,TGTGCCAGCAGTACCAGGTCTAACTATGGCTACACCTTC,CASSTRSNYGYTF
NA,TRBV28,TRBJ1-2,TRBD1,TGTGCCAGCAGTTCCTCGGACAGGACGGGTGGCTACACCTTC,CASSSSDRTGGYTF
NA,TRBV27,TRBJ2-7,TRBD2,TGTGCCAGCAGTTTATCTCGGACTAGCGGGTTTTACGAGCAGTACTTC,CASSLSRTSGFYEQYF
NA,TRBV6-1,TRBJ1-4,TRBD1,TGTGCCAGCAGTGAAGGTTTACAGGGGGCTGAAAAACTGTTTTTT,CASSEGLQGAEKLFF
NA,TRBV18,TRBJ2-7,NA,TGTGCCAGCTCTTATTTCCAGGACGAGCAGTACTTC,CASSYFQDEQYF
NA,TRBV28,TRBJ2-1,TRBD2,TGTGCCAGCAGTTTAAGACTAGCTTCTGAATCAACCGGCAATGAGCAGTTCTTC,CASSLRLASESTGNEQFF
NA,TRBV18,TRBJ1-2,NA,TGTGCCAGCTCACCACCATCTAGGGGCTATGGCTACACCTTC,CASSPPSRGYGYTF
NA,TRBV11-2,TRBJ1-2,NA,TGTGCCAGCAGCCGACTCGGCCCGGGCTACACCTTC,CASSRLGPGYTF
NA,TRBV18,TRBJ2-1,NA,TGTGCCAGCTCACCTAGCTCCGGGACACGTTACAATGAGCAGTTCTTC,CASSPSSGTRYNEQFF
NA,TRBV5-1,TRBJ1-2,TRBD1,TGCGCCAGCAGTTTCAGCGGACAGGGCTATGGCTACACCTTC,CASSFSGQGYGYTF
few,TRBV28,TRBJ2-7,NA,TGTGCCAGCAGTTTTGGCAGGGGCGCCTACGAGCAGTACTTC,CASSFGRGAYEQYF
NA,TRBV5-4,TRBJ1-2,NA,TGTGCCAGCAAACCTCCAGGGGAAGGCTATGGCTACACCTTC,CASKPPGEGYGYTF
NA,TRBV29-1,TRBJ1-2,TRBD1,TGCAGCGTTGCCACCGGGACAGGGATCAACTATGGCTACACCTTC,CSVATGTGINYGYTF
NA,TRBV19,TRBJ2-7,NA,TGTGCCAGTAGTTTGGGGGGACCCTACGAGCAGTACTTC,CASSLGGPYEQYF
NA,TRBV19,TRBJ1-2,NA,TGTGCCAGCACCGGACAGATCTCTAACTATGGCTACACCTTC,CASTGQISNYGYTF
few,TRBV5-1,TRBJ2-3,NA,TGCGCCAGCACCGCTGCTGGACAAACAGATACGCAGTATTTT,CASTAAGQTDTQYF
NA,TRBV6-1,TRBJ2-3,NA,TGTGCCAGCAGTGAAGAAGCTAGGCGGGTAGATACGCAGTATTTT,CASSEEARRVDTQYF
NA,TRBV6-1,TRBJ2-1,TRBD2,TGTGCCAGCAGTGAACAGAGTACGGGGGGGGAACAGTTCTTC,CASSEQSTGGEQFF
NA,TRBV5-4,TRBJ1-2,NA,TGTGCCAGCAGCCCAGGACTGGCCGCTAACTATGGCTACACCTTC,CASSPGLAANYGYTF
NA,TRBV28,TRBJ1-6,NA,TGTGCCAGCAGTTTAGGTGGCAGGGGTGATTCACCCCTCCACTTT,CASSLGGRGDSPLHF
NA,TRBV11-2,TRBJ1-4,NA,TGTGCCAGCAGCTTGACGGGGAGGGGTGAAAAACTGTTTTTT,CASSLTGRGEKLFF
NA,TRBV28,TRBJ2-4,NA,TGTGCCAGCAGCGAAACAGTACCCAAAAACATTCAGTACTTC,CASSETVPKNIQYF
NA,TRBV6-5,TRBJ1-2,TRBD1,TGTGCCCTACACGGGGGTGTGAGGGGGCCCTATGGCTACACCTTC,CALHGGVRGPYGYTF
NA,TRBV30,TRBJ1-3,TRBD1,TGTGCCTGGAGTGCCCCCGGGACAGGGGGTTACTCTGGAAACACCATATATTTT,CAWSAPGTGGYSGNTIYF
NA,TRBV6-5,TRBJ1-6,NA,TGTGCCAGCACCGAGGGTAATCATTATAATTCACCCCTCCACTTT,CASTEGNHYNSPLHF
NA,TRBV30,TRBJ2-5,TRBD2,TGTGCCTGGAACCCGGGAGCGGGGGCTTCGGAGACCCAGTACTTC,CAWNPGAGASETQYF
NA,TRBV7-9,TRBJ1-1,NA,TGTGCCAGCAGCTTAACGGGCAGGGGCACTGAAGCTTTCTTT,CASSLTGRGTEAFF
NA,TRBV7-6,TRBJ2-2,TRBD2,TGTGCCAGCAGCTTGGAGGGGACTAGCACTGGGGAGCTGTTTTTT,CASSLEGTSTGELFF
once,TRBV4-3,TRBJ2-3,NA,TGCGCCAGCAGCCAAGTGAATGGAGGTACGCAGTATTTT,CASSQVNGGTQYF
NA,TRBV15,TRBJ2-7,NA,TGTGCCACCAGCAGAGAGCGGCGTTTCGAGCAGTACTTC,CATSRERRFEQYF
once,TRBV7-2,TRBJ1-1,TRBD1,TGTGCCAGCAGCTTAGGGGGGACAGGGGCAAGCACTGAAGCTTTCTTT,CASSLGGTGASTEAFF
NA,TRBV27,TRBJ1-1,NA,TGTGCCAGCAGTTTAACGGGGAACACTGAAGCTTTCTTT,CASSLTGNTEAFF
NA,TRBV19,TRBJ1-2,NA,TGTGCCAGTAGTACCCTATATCTCAGCAGGGTGACTGGCTACACCTTC,CASSTLYLSRVTGYTF
NA,TRBV5-1,TRBJ1-2,NA,TGCGCCAGCAGCTTGGAAGGGGTCCTTTTTGATGGCTACACCTTC,CASSLEGVLFDGYTF
NA,TRBV7-8,TRBJ1-3,NA,TGTGCCAGCAGCTTCACAGGGCAGGGAAACACCATATATTTT,CASSFTGQGNTIYF
NA,TRBV4-2,TRBJ2-2,TRBD2,TGTGCCAGCAGCCCCGGAGTTGGGGGGGGGTCGGACACCGGGGAGCTGTTTTTT,CASSPGVGGGSDTGELFF
NA,TRBV4-1,TRBJ2-3,NA,TGCGCCAGCAGCCAAGATCAGGGGATGGTGACAGATACGCAGTATTTT,CASSQDQGMVTDTQYF
NA,TRBV28,TRBJ2-2,TRBD1,TGTGCCAGCCGGACAAGACAGGGGGCGACCGGGGAGCTGTTTTTT,CASRTRQGATGELFF
once,TRBV28,TRBJ1-1,TRBD1,TGTGCCAGCAGTACAGGGGCCGTGGAAAACACTGAAGCTTTCTTT,CASSTGAVENTEAFF
NA,TRBV6-5,TRBJ2-7,TRBD2,TGTGCCAGCATTCTCCGGCTTGGCGGGAGCTACGAGCAGTACTTC,CASILRLGGSYEQYF
NA,TRBV10-3,TRBJ2-1,TRBD2,TGTGCCATCAGTGAGTCGAAGGCTAGCGGGAGACCCTACAATGAGCAGTTCTTC,CAISESKASGRPYNEQFF
NA,TRBV24-1,TRBJ2-6,NA,TGTGCCACCAGTGATTTGGGAGGAAGTGGGGCCAACGTCCTGACTTTC,CATSDLGGSGANVLTF